One sample yielded the 24 T cell receptor beta chains listed below, sequenced in a study of OX40 agonist ivuxolimab in advanced cancers. Profiled with immunoSEQ multiplex PCR; TCRdb holds only in-frame clones, not every one. The sample lists about 70,000 clones, approximately 88% occurring once. The source was CD4+ or CD8+ T cells sorted from blood, collected in a trial of the OX40 agonist ivuxolimab. The source of these receptors is an adult with an advanced solid tumor such as melanoma, head and neck, liver or kidney cancer.

The chain links TRBV4-1 to TRBJ2-3; D may be TRBD1 (6 bases). CDR1 MGHRA and CDR2 YSYEKL come from the germline V gene. The CDR3 sequence is 15 residues long. The V gene lost 4 bases and the J gene lost 0 bases, with 11 bases spanning the gap. CDR3 DNA: TGCGCCAGCAGCCGCCCGACAGGAAGCACAGATACGCAGTATTTT. It encodes CASSRPTGSTDTQYF.

This chain joins TRBV7-9 and TRBJ2-7; the match to TRBD2 covers 15 bases. The CDR3 runs 18 residues. V lost 6 bases to trimming and J lost 2 bases; unmatched junction nucleotides: 11. CDR1 SEHNR and CDR2 FQNEAQ come from the germline V gene (reference sequence). This CDR3 reads CASRAEGGLAGGTYEQYF. The CDR3 region has the DNA TGTGCCAGCAGAGCTGAGGGGGGACTAGCGGGAGGAACCTACGAGCAGTACTTC.

The V call is TRBV6-5, the J call TRBJ1-1; D call uncertain. The ends were cut back, 8 bases at V and 4 bases at J, with 20 bases in the middle. The CDR3 loop spans 15 amino acids. The germline V gene encodes CDR1 MNHEY and CDR2 SVGAGI. CDR3 DNA sequence: TGTGCCAGCTCCGAAACGGGTTCCCCCAGCACTGAAGCTTTCTTT. Its protein product is CASSETGSPSTEAFF.

The rearrangement links TRBV5-4 to TRBJ2-7, with D possibly being TRBD2 (5 bases). Germline loops: CDR1 SGHNT, CDR2 YYREEE (reference sequence). The CDR3 consists of 14 residues. Trimming took 2 bases from V and 3 from J, leaving 12 bases between them. The CDR3 is CASSFGESLYEQYF. In DNA, the CDR3 is TGTGCCAGCAGCTTTGGGGAGAGTCTCTACGAGCAGTACTTC. Full variable domain (remainder filled in from reference TRBV5-4 and TRBJ2-7): ETGVTQSPTHLIKTRGQQVTLRCSSQSGHNTVSWYQQALGQGPQFIFQYYREEENGRGNFPPRFSGLQFPNYSSELNVNALELDDSALYLCASSFGESLYEQYFGPGTRLTVT.

The V gene is TRBV10-2, the J gene TRBJ2-1, with D possibly TRBD2 on 5 matching bases. This CDR3 contains 15 residues. Germline CDR1 WSHSY, CDR2 SAAADI. Trimming removed 8 bases at V and 2 bases at J, with 16 bases between. The CDR3 coding sequence is TGCGCCAGCCTCTGGGAGTTAGCGCCCTACAATGAGCAGTTCTTC. This translates into CASLWELAPYNEQFF.

This sequence joins TRBV7-9 and TRBJ2-1, with D possibly matching TRBD1 (6 bases). Trimming stripped 5 bases from V and 5 bases from J, with 16 bases between. Germline CDR1 is SEHNR and CDR2 is FQNEAQ (reference sequence). This CDR3 is built from 15 residues. Written as DNA, the CDR3 is TGTGCCAGCAGCCCTCAGGGGTTAACCAACAATGAGCAGTTCTTC. Amino acid sequence: CASSPQGLTNNEQFF.

This clone was recorded a few times. The rearrangement uses TRBV11-3 and TRBJ2-1; 9 bases agree with TRBD2. V was clipped by 1 base and J by 9 bases; unmatched bases: 7. Looked up from germline, CDR1 is SGHNT and CDR2 is YENEEA. The CDR3 spans 15 residues. This chain's CDR3 is CASSLVIAGVGEQFF. CDR3 nucleotide sequence: TGTGCCAGCAGCTTAGTAATAGCGGGAGTGGGTGAGCAGTTCTTC.

The rearrangement links TRBV27 to TRBJ2-1; 9 nucleotides align to TRBD2. In germline, CDR1 is MNHEY, CDR2 SMNVEV (reference sequence). The trim removed 7 bases at V and 5 bases at J, leaving 15 bases unmatched. This CDR3 has 17 residues. DNA for the CDR3: TGTGCCAGCACCTTTGATTTCAGCGGGAGGCTAAACAATGAGCAGTTCTTC. Protein sequence: CASTFDFSGRLNNEQFF.

The chain employs TRBV14 and TRBJ1-4, with a weak D call TRBD1 (5 bases). This CDR3 spans 15 amino acids. Trimming pared 7 bases from V and 5 bases from J, leaving 17 bases between. Germline assignment: CDR1 SGHDN and CDR2 FVKESK. This CDR3 reads CASNSIRVKNEKLFF. The CDR3 DNA is TGTGCCAGCAACTCTATCAGGGTGAAGAATGAAAAACTGTTTTTT.

This clone was seen only once. The J gene is TRBJ2-5, the V gene TRBV29-1; TRBD1 is a possible D gene (6 bases). CDR1 is SQVTM and CDR2 is ANQGSEA in the germline V gene. This CDR3 has 14 amino acids. Trimming stripped 6 bases from V and 0 bases from J, with 14 bases between. CDR3 sequence reads: CSVVGGQNQETQYF. The CDR3, as DNA: TGCAGCGTGGTTGGCGGACAGAACCAAGAGACCCAGTACTTC.

The gene calls are TRBV13 and TRBJ2-7, with D perhaps matching TRBD2 (5 bases). Looked up from germline, CDR1 is PRHDT and CDR2 is FYEKMQ (reference sequence). The CDR3 runs 15 residues. The V gene lost 1 base and the J gene lost 3 bases, with 13 bases spanning the gap. CDR3 DNA: TGTGCCAGCAGCTTAGAGGACTCTAGGGACTACGAGCAGTACTTC. This encodes CASSLEDSRDYEQYF.

The chain joins TRBV6-6 to TRBJ2-7; 9 bases fit TRBD1. The junction had 3 bases not matched to a gene; V was cut back by 2 bases and J by 4 bases. The CDR3 runs 14 residues. Germline lookup yields CDR1 MNHNY and CDR2 SVGAGI (reference sequence). The CDR3 region has the DNA TGTGCCAGCAGTTACCAGGACAGGGGATACGAGCAGTACTTC. Amino acids: CASSYQDRGYEQYF.

The rearrangement joins TRBV20-1 to TRBJ1-2; D call uncertain. Per germline, CDR1 DFQATT and CDR2 SNEGSKA (reference sequence). This CDR3 comprises 11 residues. Trimming took off 0 bases at V and 7 bases at J, with 6 bases between the two ends. In DNA, the CDR3 is TGCAGTGCTAGAGACACCCCTGGCTACACCTTC. Translating gives CSARDTPGYTF.

The chain combines TRBV30 with TRBJ2-1; 10 bases fit TRBD2. Germline trimming cut 5 bases from V and 6 bases from J; bases unmatched to any gene: 10. The CDR3 runs 15 residues. Germline V gene sequence: CDR1 GTSNPN, CDR2 SVGIG (reference sequence). CDR3 amino acids: CAWSQGTSAFNEQFF. The CDR3 bases are TGTGCCTGGTCTCAAGGGACTAGCGCCTTCAATGAGCAGTTCTTC.

The chain carries TRBV11-2 and TRBJ1-1, with TRBD1 as a possible D gene (5 bases). Germline CDR1 SGHAT, CDR2 FQNNGV. The CDR3 has 16 amino acids. V gave up 4 bases and J gave up 0 bases, with 15 bases separating them. CDR3 nucleotides: TGTGCCAGCAGCTCCCATCCCGGGACGGTGAACACTGAAGCTTTCTTT. This sequence encodes CASSSHPGTVNTEAFF.

V and J are TRBV15 and TRBJ2-7; D remains unclear. V was trimmed by 4 bases and J by 2 bases, leaving 9 bases between them. Germline V gene sequence: CDR1 LNHNV, CDR2 YYDKDF (reference sequence). The CDR3 is 13 residues long. For the CDR3, the DNA is TGTGCCACCAGCACGAATCTAGCCTACGAGCAGTACTTC. Protein sequence: CATSTNLAYEQYF.

The chain combines TRBV7-2 with TRBJ1-3; a possible D gene is TRBD1 (6 bases). The CDR3 spans 16 residues. The V end was cut by 1 base, the J end by 4 bases, with 14 bases between. The V gene's germline CDR1 is SGHTA and CDR2 FQGNSA. Here the CDR3 DNA reads TGTGCCAGCAGCTTAGAGGGAGCAGGGGCAGGAAACACCATATATTTT. It yields the protein CASSLEGAGAGNTIYF.

The rearrangement uses TRBV28 and TRBJ1-2; D gene unclear. V was pared by 6 bases and J by 0 bases, with 14 bases between. Per germline, CDR1 MDHEN and CDR2 SYDVKM. This CDR3 spans 15 amino acids. The chain's CDR3 is CASRDLPTSNYGYTF. DNA for the CDR3: TGTGCCAGCAGGGACCTCCCCACCTCTAACTATGGCTACACCTTC.

The chain joins TRBV11-2 to TRBJ2-3; 12 nucleotides agree with TRBD2. This CDR3 has 19 amino acids. V shed 3 bases, J shed 1 base, and the junction held 11 bases outside the gene matches. Germline assignment: CDR1 SGHAT and CDR2 FQNNGV. The CDR3 loop reads CASSFINRASGGGTDTQYF. As DNA, the CDR3 is TGTGCCAGCAGCTTCATCAACAGGGCTAGCGGGGGGGGCACAGATACGCAGTATTTT.

The chain employs TRBV10-3 and TRBJ1-2; D is ambiguous. This CDR3 has 15 residues. The V gene's germline CDR1 is ENHRY and CDR2 SYGVKD. V was pared by 5 bases and J by 2 bases, with 15 bases between. This CDR3 reads CAISNFEYPNYGYTF. DNA of the CDR3: TGTGCCATCAGTAACTTTGAGTACCCAAACTATGGCTACACCTTC.

J is TRBJ2-7 and V is TRBV6-6; TRBD1 is a possible D gene (5 bases). Germline CDR1 and CDR2: MNHNY and SVGAGI (reference sequence). The CDR3 extends over 16 amino acids. V shed 1 base and J shed 2 bases, with 15 bases lying between them. The CDR3 sequence is CASSYLGGHLPYEQYF. The CDR3 nucleotides are TGTGCCAGCAGTTACTTGGGTGGACACCTACCCTACGAGCAGTACTTC.

The genes are TRBV27 and TRBJ1-1; TRBD1 matches at 9 bases. Trimming removed 5 bases from V and 6 bases from J; junction bases left unmatched: 4. CDR1 MNHEY and CDR2 SMNVEV come from the germline V gene (reference sequence). This CDR3 region has 13 residues. CDR3 bases: TGTGCCAGCAGTCCCGGACAGGGGTCTGAAGCTTTCTTT. It yields the protein CASSPGQGSEAFF.

V gene TRBV4-1 combines with J gene TRBJ2-3; 12 bases align to TRBD2. CDR3 size: 15 residues. J was trimmed by 6 bases and V by 4 bases; bases with no gene match: 5. The germline V gene has CDR1 MGHRA and CDR2 YSYEKL. The CDR3 protein is CASSLLGLAGDTQYF. In DNA form, the CDR3 reads TGCGCCAGCAGCCTTTTAGGACTAGCGGGGGATACGCAGTATTTT.

The V gene is TRBV7-2, the J gene TRBJ2-7, with D uncertain. The CDR3 spans 13 residues. Between the trimmed V and J ends, which lost 0 bases and 3 bases, there was a span of 6 bases. Germline V lookup: CDR1 SGHTA, CDR2 FQGNSA. The CDR3 spells CASSLAVLYEQYF. Here the CDR3 DNA reads TGTGCCAGCAGCTTAGCGGTCCTCTACGAGCAGTACTTC. Using reference TRBV7-2 and TRBJ2-7 for the parts outside the CDR3, the full variable domain is GAGVSQSPSNKVTEKGKDVELRCDPISGHTALYWYRQSLGQGLEFLIYFQGNSAPDKSGLPSDRFSAERTGGSVSTLTIQRTQQEDSAVYLCASSLAVLYEQYFGPGTRLTVT.